The 15 T cell receptor beta chains given below trace back to one sample, sequenced in a study of blood T cell repertoires in COVID-19. Using immunoSEQ multiplex PCR, the repertoire was profiled, and TCRdb retains in-frame clones only, with some absent. The sample contains about 220,000 clones, 80% to 85% of which appear only once. Sequenced: peripheral blood. Receptors were obtained from a woman between 65 and 79 years old with COVID-19, enrolled during active disease.

The chain joins TRBV28 to TRBJ2-7, with D perhaps TRBD1 (5 bases). Per the germline V gene, CDR1 is MDHEN and CDR2 is SYDVKM. The CDR3 is 13 residues long. The V and J ends lost 6 bases and 3 bases respectively, with 12 bases between them. The CDR3 region is CASRRQKIYEQYF. The CDR3 DNA sequence: TGTGCCAGCAGGAGACAGAAAATCTACGAGCAGTACTTC.

V and J are TRBV2 and TRBJ2-7; no clear D gene. Germline CDR1 reads SNHLY; CDR2 reads FYNNEI. V dropped 11 bases and J dropped 7 bases, with 15 bases sitting between them. The CDR3 covers 11 residues. The CDR3 loop is CAWASQWEQYF. Here the CDR3 DNA reads TGTGCCTGGGCTTCACAATGGGAGCAGTACTTC.

The sample holds a few counts of this clone. The chain links TRBV5-1 to TRBJ2-2; TRBD2 agrees at 9 bases. Losses at the gene ends were 1 base for V and 4 bases for J; bases not matched to a gene: 8. CDR3 length: 17 amino acids. Germline-derived CDR1 and CDR2 are SGHRS and YFSETQ. The CDR3 nucleotides read TGCGCCAGCAGCTTGTATGCGGGAGGGATATCCACCGGGGAGCTGTTTTTT. This sequence encodes CASSLYAGGISTGELFF.

This clone was detected only a few times. The chain recombines TRBV5-8 with TRBJ2-1, with TRBD2 identical over 9 bases. Losses at the gene ends were 1 base for V and 6 bases for J; bases not matched to a gene: 14. This CDR3 has 18 amino acids. Per germline, CDR1 SGHTS and CDR2 YDEGEE. The CDR3 DNA sequence: TGTGCCAGCAGCTTGCGGCGGGAGGGCCGTAATTTCCGCAATGAGCAGTTCTTC. Residues: CASSLRREGRNFRNEQFF.

The genes are TRBV5-1 and TRBJ1-1, with D unclear. The CDR3 is 15 amino acids. V lost 0 bases and J lost 0, with 9 bases in between. Per germline, CDR1 SGHRS and CDR2 YFSETQ. Written as DNA, the CDR3 is TGCGCCAGCAGCTTGGGGCCAGAAATGAACACTGAAGCTTTCTTT. Translation: CASSLGPEMNTEAFF. The full variable domain, in which reference TRBV5-1 and TRBJ1-1 provide the parts outside the CDR3, is KAGVTQTPRYLIKTRGQQVTLSCSPISGHRSVSWYQQTPGQGLQFLFEYFSETQRNKGNFPGRFSGRQFSNSRSEMNVSTLELGDSALYLCASSLGPEMNTEAFFGQGTRLTVV.

The J gene is TRBJ2-6, the V gene TRBV6-6, with a weak D call TRBD2 (6 bases). Germline V lookup: CDR1 MNHNY, CDR2 SVGAGI (reference sequence). Trimming pared 5 bases from V and 0 bases from J, leaving 11 bases between. The CDR3 has 16 amino acids. This chain's CDR3 is CASSRDGSSGANVLTF. The CDR3 DNA reads TGTGCCAGCAGTCGAGACGGGAGCTCTGGGGCCAACGTCCTGACTTTC.

The chain joins TRBV27 to TRBJ1-1; D call uncertain. The ends were cut back, 5 bases at V and 0 bases at J, with 7 bases in the middle. The CDR3 length is 13 residues. The V gene's germline CDR1 is MNHEY and CDR2 SMNVEV (reference sequence). CDR3 DNA: TGTGCCAGCAGTAACAGATTGAACACTGAAGCTTTCTTT. This encodes CASSNRLNTEAFF.

This chain connects TRBV25-1 to TRBJ1-6; 9 bases agree with TRBD1. The CDR3 has 15 amino acids. The trim removed 5 bases at V and 7 bases at J, leaving 6 bases unmatched. Germline V gene lookup returns CDR1 MGHDK and CDR2 SYGVNS. The CDR3 loop reads CASSSDRGVNSPLHF. CDR3 nucleotide sequence: TGTGCCAGCAGTTCAGACAGGGGGGTGAATTCACCCCTCCACTTT.

The chain carries TRBV5-1 and TRBJ2-1, with 10 bases lining up with TRBD1. Losses at the gene ends were 6 bases for V and 6 bases for J; bases not matched to a gene: 12. CDR1 and CDR2 (germline): SGHRS, YFSETQ. The CDR3 covers 16 residues. DNA for the CDR3: TGCGCCAGCACCCCCCCTAAGACAGGGGGCCTCAATGAGCAGTTCTTC. Amino acids: CASTPPKTGGLNEQFF.

The chain combines TRBV12-3 or TRBV12-4 with TRBJ2-1, with 7 bases lining up with TRBD2. Germline trimming cut 4 bases from V and 10 bases from J; bases unmatched to any gene: 1. The CDR3 consists of 11 residues. CDR3 loop: CASSSGGEQFF. The CDR3 region has the DNA TGTGCCAGCAGTTCGGGGGGAGAGCAGTTCTTC.

The chain is built from TRBV18 and TRBJ2-2; maybe TRBD2 (6 bases). The V gene's germline CDR1 is KGHSH and CDR2 LQKENI. This CDR3 has 15 residues. V was clipped by 6 bases and J by 3 bases, with 14 bases between them. CDR3 sequence reads: CASSPASGYTGELFF. CDR3 coding DNA: TGTGCCAGCTCCCCGGCCAGCGGGTACACCGGGGAGCTGTTTTTT.

The rearrangement joins TRBV20-1 to TRBJ1-4; D call uncertain. The ends were cut back, 3 bases at V and 0 bases at J, with 11 bases in the middle. The CDR3 runs 15 residues. In germline, CDR1 is DFQATT, CDR2 SNEGSKA (reference sequence). For the CDR3, the DNA is TGCAGTGCTAGTTCCCGACTTACAACTAATGAAAAACTGTTTTTT. It specifies CSASSRLTTNEKLFF.

The chain carries TRBV3-1 (or the pseudogene TRBV3-2) and TRBJ2-7; the match to TRBD2 covers 12 bases. The V gene end was trimmed by 4 bases and the J gene end by 4 bases; junction bases not matched to a gene: 5. From germline, CDR1 is LGHDT and CDR2 YNNKEL (reference sequence). The CDR3 covers 15 residues. The CDR3 DNA sequence: TGTGCCAGCAGCCCCGGACTAGCGGGACCGTACGAGCAGTACTTC. Amino acid sequence: CASSPGLAGPYEQYF.

The chain joins TRBV5-1 to TRBJ2-1; TRBD1 matches 8 bases. Germline V gene sequence: CDR1 SGHRS, CDR2 YFSETQ. The CDR3 length is 13 residues. The V and J ends lost 4 bases and 10 bases, in that order; junction bases with no gene match: 7. In DNA form, the CDR3 reads TGCGCCAGCAGCAAGGTCGGGGACAGGGAGCAGTTCTTC. This gives the protein CASSKVGDREQFF.

The V and J genes are TRBV30 and TRBJ2-7; perhaps TRBD1 as D (6 bases). CDR1 and CDR2 (germline): GTSNPN, SVGIG (reference sequence). Between the trimmed V and J ends, which lost 3 bases and 5 bases, there was a span of 11 bases. The CDR3 consists of 12 residues. For the CDR3, the DNA is TGTGCCTGGAGCTTACAGGGAGACGAGCAGTACTTC. Its translation is CAWSLQGDEQYF.